This T cell receptor beta chain was sequenced for a study of shared clonotypes between healthy human individuals. Study at large: Researchers drew samples from a couple of women and a few men aged 18 to 49. A donor's plate count was three for CD4 naive and three for CD4 memory; CD8 naive had two and CD8 memory one. General study findings and limits: Naive subsets generally exceeded memory subsets in estimated richness. Having only a few donors restricted how much genetic and exposure-history diversity was captured.

The germline V and J ends were trimmed by 0 bases and 4 bases, with 15 bases remaining between them. The CDR3 extends over 16 amino acids. Germline CDR1 and CDR2: MNHEY and SMNVEV (reference sequence). With regard to this clone: Its specificity is not known.

Data came from immunoSEQ multiplex PCR; TCRdb stores just in-frame clones and leaves some out. This sample carries roughly 2,000,000 clones, just under 95% of them seen once, and the ten largest clones take 1.2%. Positively selected for CCR7, the CD45RO-negative cells used as naive CD8 cells excluded terminally differentiated effector memory CD45RA+ cells. The receptor comes from a man aged 18 to 30 in good health. This chain links TRBV27 with TRBJ1-2; D is ambiguous. The sample taken for sequencing was naive CD8+ T cells sorted from blood. CDR3 region: CASSLSPTAHSYGYTF. The CDR3 bases are TGTGCCAGCAGTTTATCCCCCACCGCACATTCCTATGGCTACACCTTC.